The 3 T cell receptor beta chains given below trace back to one sample, sequenced in a study of T cell responses to AZD1222 COVID-19 vaccine. The assay was immunoSEQ multiplex PCR, and TCRdb's table has in-frame clones only and misses some. The sample records fewer than 150,000 clones, over 85% being singletons. The sequencing here drew on peripheral blood, taken on day 0 of AZD1222 vaccination. These TCRs come from an adult in good health.

The chain uses TRBV4-1 and TRBJ1-2, with D maybe TRBD1 (5 bases). V lost 4 bases to trimming and J lost 3 bases, with 15 bases between them. Germline V gene sequence: CDR1 MGHRA, CDR2 YSYEKL. The CDR3 consists of 15 residues. Here the CDR3 reads CASSLSGRVDYGYTF. In DNA, the CDR3 is TGCGCCAGCAGCCTCAGCGGCAGGGTGGACTATGGCTACACCTTC.

The chain joins TRBV2 to TRBJ2-5; D not certain. The CDR3 runs 12 residues. With 5 bases removed from V and 0 bases from J, the gap between germline ends came to 4 bases. CDR1 SNHLY and CDR2 FYNNEI come from the germline V gene. CDR3 residues: CASSLYQETQYF. The DNA of the CDR3 is TGTGCCAGCAGTCTGTACCAAGAGACCCAGTACTTC.

This clone was counted a few times. This rearrangement joins TRBV5-4 to TRBJ1-2; 9 bases agree with TRBD1. There are 15 residues in the CDR3. The germline CDR1 and CDR2 sequences are SGHNT and YYREEE (reference sequence). Losses at the gene ends were 4 bases for V and 5 bases for J; bases not matched to a gene: 9. The CDR3 loop is CASSLGTGLGYGYTF. The DNA for the CDR3 is TGTGCCAGCAGCCTAGGGACAGGGCTTGGGTATGGCTACACCTTC. Full variable domain (missing parts from reference TRBV5-4 and TRBJ1-2): ETGVTQSPTHLIKTRGQQVTLRCSSQSGHNTVSWYQQALGQGPQFIFQYYREEENGRGNFPPRFSGLQFPNYSSELNVNALELDDSALYLCASSLGTGLGYGYTFGSGTRLTVV.